This T cell receptor beta chain was captured in a study of shared clonotypes between healthy human individuals. The wider study: Donors were two women and a few men aged 18 to 49.

V shed 4 bases and J shed 0 bases, with 5 bases lying between them. There are 13 residues in the CDR3. Germline assignment: CDR1 SGHRS and CDR2 YFSETQ. Assay runs were performed at deep level. Measured with immunoSEQ multiplex PCR; TCRdb has only the in-frame clones, and not every one. Of 2 million to 2.5 million clones listed, roughly 93% are singletons. This chain connects TRBV5-1 to TRBJ2-1; D unresolved. The clonotype comes from a man between 18 and 35 years old in good health. Some clones in this sample may be carry-over from other donors' samples. Sequencing was performed on naive CD4+ T cells from PBMCs. Stated subset: CD45RA+ positively selected. Written as DNA, the CDR3 is TGCGCCAGCAGCATGGGCTCCTACAATGAGCAGTTCTTC. It translates to CASSMGSYNEQFF.